A single sample gave rise to the 9 T cell receptor beta chains below, sequenced in a study of shared clonotypes between healthy human individuals. Naive CD8 cells were CD45RO-negative, positively selected for CCR7, excluding terminally differentiated effector memory CD45RA+ cells. Using immunoSEQ multiplex PCR, the repertoire was profiled, and TCRdb retains in-frame clones only, with some absent. The sample contains a few million clones, 93% of which appear only once. The specimen was naive CD8+ T cells from PBMCs. These receptors originate from a man younger than 30 in good health. Some clones in this sample may be carry-over from other donors' samples.

The chain has TRBV28 and TRBJ2-2; TRBD2 is a possible D gene (5 bases). The CDR3 length is 13 residues. V lost 11 bases to trimming and J lost 0 bases, with 10 bases between them. Germline assignment: CDR1 MDHEN and CDR2 SYDVKM. CDR3 coding DNA: TGTGCCGGGAGACACGCGAACACCGGGGAGCTGTTTTTT. Translated: CAGRHANTGELFF.

The rearrangement links TRBV5-5 to TRBJ2-3; D is perhaps TRBD1 (6 bases). Trimming removed 1 base at V and 3 bases at J, with 12 bases between. The length of the CDR3 is 15 residues. Germline lookup yields CDR1 SGHKS and CDR2 YYEKEE (reference sequence). CDR3 nucleotide sequence: TGTGCCAGCAGCTTGTTGGGCAGGGGTACAGATACGCAGTATTTT. Its protein product is CASSLLGRGTDTQYF.

This chain joins TRBV7-8 and TRBJ2-2; D is ambiguous. The CDR3 totals 16 residues. V was clipped by 2 bases and J by 2 bases, with 12 bases between them. From germline, CDR1 is SGHVS and CDR2 FQNEAQ. CDR3 nucleotide sequence: TGTGCCAGCAGCTTACGTCGGCTACCCAACACCGGGGAGCTGTTTTTT. Amino acids: CASSLRRLPNTGELFF.

Note on this clone: Distinct nucleotide sequences in the sample also encode this CDR3. The chain carries TRBV27 and TRBJ2-2, with D tentatively TRBD1 or TRBD2 (5 bases each). The germline gives CDR1 MNHEY, CDR2 SMNVEV (reference sequence). Trimming removed 2 bases at V and 6 bases at J, with 7 bases between. This CDR3 has 13 residues. CDR3 region: CASSLMGPGELFF. The CDR3 nucleotides are TGTGCCAGCAGTTTAATGGGACCCGGGGAGCTGTTTTTT.

The V call is TRBV15, the J call TRBJ1-1; D not resolved. Germline CDR1 is LNHNV and CDR2 is YYDKDF (reference sequence). Trimming took 0 bases from V and 5 from J, leaving 7 bases between them. The CDR3 runs 13 residues. The CDR3 DNA reads as TGTGCCACCAGCAGAGATAGGAGGACTGAAGCTTTCTTT. Translation gives CATSRDRRTEAFF.

The V and J genes are TRBV28 and TRBJ2-3; D may be TRBD2 (6 bases). Germline V CDR1 and CDR2: MDHEN, SYDVKM. The germline V and J ends were trimmed by 7 bases and 2 bases, with 13 bases remaining between them. The length of the CDR3 is 14 residues. The CDR3 loop reads CASMEGLSTDTQYF. The CDR3 DNA follows: TGTGCCAGCATGGAGGGGTTGTCCACAGATACGCAGTATTTT.

This clone showed up just once. The genes are TRBV27 and TRBJ2-3; 11 nucleotides match TRBD2. The germline V gene encodes CDR1 MNHEY and CDR2 SMNVEV (reference sequence). V was clipped by 3 bases and J by 2 bases; unmatched bases: 4. CDR3 size: 16 residues. The CDR3 loop is CASSFGTSGLTDTQYF. The CDR3 DNA reads as TGTGCCAGCAGTTTCGGGACTAGCGGACTCACAGATACGCAGTATTTT.

This rearrangement joins TRBV11-1 to TRBJ2-1; 9 nucleotides match TRBD2. In germline, CDR1 is SGHAT, CDR2 FQDESV (reference sequence). The CDR3 contains 12 residues. Germline trimming cut 3 bases from V and 10 bases from J; bases unmatched to any gene: 1. This CDR3 reads CASSFSGGEQFF. The DNA of the CDR3 is TGTGCCAGCAGCTTTAGCGGGGGAGAGCAGTTCTTC.

V gene TRBV27 combines with J gene TRBJ2-7; TRBD2 aligns across 9 bases. CDR3 length equals 16 residues. With 7 bases clipped from V and 4 bases from J, the junction kept 14 bases outside the gene matches. Germline CDR1 reads MNHEY; CDR2 reads SMNVEV (reference sequence). CDR3 sequence: CASTPISGRTSYEQYF. The CDR3 nucleotides are TGTGCCAGCACCCCCATCAGCGGGAGGACCTCTTACGAGCAGTACTTC.